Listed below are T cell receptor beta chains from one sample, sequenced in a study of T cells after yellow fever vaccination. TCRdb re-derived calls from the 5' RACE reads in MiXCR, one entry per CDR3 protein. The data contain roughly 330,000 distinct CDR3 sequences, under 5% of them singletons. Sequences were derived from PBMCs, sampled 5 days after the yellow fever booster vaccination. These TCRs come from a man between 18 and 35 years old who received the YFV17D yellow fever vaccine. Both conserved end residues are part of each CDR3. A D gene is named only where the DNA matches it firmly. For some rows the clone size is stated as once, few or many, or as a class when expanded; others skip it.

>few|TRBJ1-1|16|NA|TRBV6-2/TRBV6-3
CASSSTLFRENTEAFF
TGTGCCAGCAGTTCGACCCTATTCCGAGAGAACACTGAAGCTTTCTTT
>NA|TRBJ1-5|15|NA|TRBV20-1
CSNPQGTKSNQPQHF
TGCAGTAACCCACAAGGGACGAAAAGCAATCAGCCCCAGCATTTT
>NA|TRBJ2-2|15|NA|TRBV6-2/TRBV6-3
CASSYATWGAKELFF
TGTGCCAGCAGTTACGCGACTTGGGGGGCGAAGGAGCTGTTTTTT
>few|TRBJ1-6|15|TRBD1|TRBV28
CASSSGTAYNSPLHF
TGTGCCAGCAGTTCAGGGACAGCTTATAATTCACCCCTCCACTTT
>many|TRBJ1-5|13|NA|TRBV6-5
CATRAPGDQPQHF
TGTGCCACCCGGGCCCCCGGAGATCAGCCCCAGCATTTT
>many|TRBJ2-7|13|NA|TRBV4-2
CASSADGGYEQYF
TGTGCCAGCAGCGCTGACGGAGGCTACGAGCAGTACTTC
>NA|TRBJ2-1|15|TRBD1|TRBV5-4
CASSPAGTVYNEQFF
TGTGCCAGCAGTCCAGCCGGGACAGTCTACAATGAGCAGTTCTTC
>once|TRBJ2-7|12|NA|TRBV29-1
CSVQGISYEQYF
TGCAGCGTGCAGGGGATAAGCTACGAGCAGTACTTC
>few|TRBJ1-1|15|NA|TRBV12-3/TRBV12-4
CASSLPSRGYTEAFF
TGTGCCAGCAGTTTACCCTCCCGGGGGTACACTGAAGCTTTCTTT
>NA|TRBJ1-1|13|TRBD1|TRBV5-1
CASSLTGASEAFF
TGCGCCAGCAGCTTAACAGGGGCCTCTGAAGCTTTCTTT
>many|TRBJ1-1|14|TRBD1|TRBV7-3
CASSEQGANTEAFF
TGTGCCAGCAGCGAACAGGGGGCGAACACTGAAGCTTTCTTT
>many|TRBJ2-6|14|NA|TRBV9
CASSVDAGANVLTF
TGTGCCAGCAGCGTAGATGCGGGGGCCAACGTCCTGACTTTC
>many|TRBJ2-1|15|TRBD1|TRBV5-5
CASSLQGAVYNEQFF
TGTGCCAGCAGCTTGCAGGGGGCGGTCTACAATGAGCAGTTCTTC
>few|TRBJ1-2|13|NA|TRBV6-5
CASSYTLYYGYTF
TGTGCCAGCAGTTACACTTTATACTATGGCTACACCTTC
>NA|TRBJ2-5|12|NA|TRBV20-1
CSARDLQETQYF
TGCAGTGCTCGGGACTTACAAGAGACCCAGTACTTC
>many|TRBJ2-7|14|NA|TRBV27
CASSFLGASYEQYF
TGTGCCAGCAGTTTTCTAGGGGCCTCCTACGAGCAGTACTTC
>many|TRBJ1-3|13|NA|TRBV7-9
CASSLGAGNTIYF
TGTGCCAGCAGCTTGGGAGCTGGAAACACCATATATTTT
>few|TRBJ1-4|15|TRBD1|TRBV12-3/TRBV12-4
CASSFGDRGGEKLFF
TGTGCCAGCAGCTTTGGGGACAGGGGTGGTGAAAAACTGTTTTTT
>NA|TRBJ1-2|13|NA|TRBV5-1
CASSLGDLDGYTF
TGCGCCAGCAGCTTGGGGGATTTGGATGGCTACACCTTC
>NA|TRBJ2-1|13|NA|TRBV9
CASSVVAREGQFF
TGTGCCAGCAGCGTAGTAGCTCGAGAGGGGCAGTTCTTC
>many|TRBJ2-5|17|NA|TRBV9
CASSPRSSAGFRETQYF
TGTGCCAGCAGCCCACGGTCCAGCGCGGGTTTCCGAGAGACCCAGTACTTC
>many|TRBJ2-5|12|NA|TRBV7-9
CASSFSFETQYF
TGTGCCAGCAGCTTCAGCTTTGAGACCCAGTACTTC
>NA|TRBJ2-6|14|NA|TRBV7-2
CASRIFSGANVLTF
TGTGCCAGCAGGATATTTTCTGGGGCCAACGTCCTGACTTTC
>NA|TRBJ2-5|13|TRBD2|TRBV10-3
CAISLAGQETQYF
TGTGCCATCAGCCTAGCGGGACAAGAGACCCAGTACTTC
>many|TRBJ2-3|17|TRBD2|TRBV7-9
CASSAKGLAGGTDTQYF
TGTGCCAGCAGCGCCAAGGGACTAGCGGGGGGCACAGATACGCAGTATTTT
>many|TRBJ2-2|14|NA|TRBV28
CASSLTGLTGELFF
TGTGCCAGCAGTCTGACGGGGCTTACCGGGGAGCTGTTTTTT
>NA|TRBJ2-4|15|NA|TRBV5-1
CASSLGGATKNIQYF
TGCGCCAGCAGCTTGGGGGGGGCGACCAAAAACATTCAGTACTTC
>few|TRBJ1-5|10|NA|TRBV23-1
CARLYQPQHF
TGCGCCCGACTTTATCAGCCCCAGCATTTT
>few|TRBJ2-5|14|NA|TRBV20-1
CSAREPVSQETQYF
TGCAGTGCTAGAGAGCCAGTGTCCCAAGAGACCCAGTACTTC
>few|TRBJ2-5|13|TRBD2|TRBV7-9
CASTPTSLETQYF
TGTGCCAGCACCCCGACTAGCTTAGAGACCCAGTACTTC
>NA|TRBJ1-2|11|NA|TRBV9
CASRRDYGYTF
TGTGCCTCAAGGAGGGACTATGGCTACACCTTC
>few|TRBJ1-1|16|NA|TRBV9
CASSVVGGGKGTEAFF
TGTGCCAGCAGCGTAGTTGGGGGAGGAAAGGGGACTGAAGCTTTCTTT
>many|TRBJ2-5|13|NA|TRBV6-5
CASSYGSPGTQYF
TGTGCCAGCAGTTACGGGTCTCCGGGGACCCAGTACTTC
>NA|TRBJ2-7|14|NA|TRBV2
CASSAGTPSWEQYF
TGTGCCAGCAGCGCCGGGACTCCGTCGTGGGAGCAGTACTTC
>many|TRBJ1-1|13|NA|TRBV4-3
CASSQDGGREAFF
TGCGCCAGCAGCCAAGATGGGGGAAGGGAAGCTTTCTTT
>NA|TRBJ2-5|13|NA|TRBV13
CASEFRGGETQYF
TGTGCCAGCGAGTTTAGAGGTGGGGAGACCCAGTACTTC
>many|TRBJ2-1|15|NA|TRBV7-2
CASSPFKGSYNEQFF
TGTGCCAGCAGCCCCTTCAAAGGCTCCTACAATGAGCAGTTCTTC
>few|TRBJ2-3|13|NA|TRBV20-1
CSARDENTDTQYF
TGCAGTGCTAGAGATGAGAACACAGATACGCAGTATTTT
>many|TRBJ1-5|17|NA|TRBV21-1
CASSPRSGTEEGQPQHF
TGTGCCAGCAGCCCGCGTTCCGGGACCGAGGAGGGTCAGCCCCAGCATTTT
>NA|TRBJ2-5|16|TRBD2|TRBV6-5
CASSYKGTSGVGTQYF
TGTGCCAGCAGTTACAAGGGGACTAGCGGGGTGGGGACCCAGTACTTC
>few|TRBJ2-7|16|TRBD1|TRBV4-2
CASSLHPGQGGNEQYF
TGTGCCAGCAGCCTACACCCGGGACAGGGTGGCAACGAGCAGTACTTC
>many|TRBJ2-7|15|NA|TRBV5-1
CASSFRGRNSDEQYF
TGCGCCAGCAGCTTTCGGGGAAGGAATAGTGACGAGCAGTACTTC
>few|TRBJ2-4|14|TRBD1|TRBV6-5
CASSYSQGSNIQYF
TGTGCCAGCAGTTATTCACAGGGGTCAAACATTCAGTACTTC
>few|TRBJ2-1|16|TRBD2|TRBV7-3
CASSLSYRGGAHEQFF
TGTGCCAGCAGCCTAAGTTATCGCGGGGGGGCCCATGAGCAGTTCTTC
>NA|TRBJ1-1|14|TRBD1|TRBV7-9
CASSLTGVATEAFF
TGTGCCAGCAGCTTGACAGGGGTCGCCACTGAAGCTTTCTTT
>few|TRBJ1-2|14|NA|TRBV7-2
CASSLSFQPYGYTF
TGTGCCAGCAGCTTAAGTTTCCAGCCGTATGGCTACACCTTC
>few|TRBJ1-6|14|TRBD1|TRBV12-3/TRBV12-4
CASSLSGQGSPLHF
TGTGCCAGCAGTTTGTCAGGACAGGGATCACCCCTCCACTTT
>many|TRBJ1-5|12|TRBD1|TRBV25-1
CASREGAQPQHF
TGTGCCAGCAGAGAGGGGGCACAGCCCCAGCATTTT
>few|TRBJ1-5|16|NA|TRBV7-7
CASSPGTGAPNQPQHF
TGTGCCAGCAGCCCAGGGACGGGGGCGCCCAATCAGCCCCAGCATTTT
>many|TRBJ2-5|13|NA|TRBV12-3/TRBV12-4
CASSLGESETQYF
TGTGCCAGCAGTTTGGGGGAGTCAGAGACCCAGTACTTC